This TCR beta chain was observed in a study of T-cell reconstitution after alpha-beta-depleted transplantation in children (dated by TCRdb to the mid-2010s). Turning to the overall study: Using TCR repertoire profiling, the study followed T-cell immune reconstitution in a quantitative way in children after TCRalphabeta/CD19-depleted allogeneic hematopoietic cell transplantation.

The sample's time point, from its label and the paper: day 60 (about 2 months) after transplantation. Interpreted using the paper, the treatment or condition label stands for: allogeneic hematopoietic cell transplantation with graft depleted of TCRalphabeta T cells and CD19 B cells. The transplant recipients were children given TCRalphabeta/CD19-depleted allogeneic hematopoietic cell grafts. The CDR3 covers 15 residues, taking in both the cysteine and the phenylalanine. Only the CDR3 portion is preserved as DNA: 45 bases, with reading frame beginning at the first base. CDR1 SGHVS and CDR2 FQNEAQ were looked up in the germline V gene. Deletion took 0 bases off V and 0 bases off J, with a span of 8 bases between the germline ends. General study outcomes and caveats: The apparently early alphabetaT-cell count recovery about two months after transplant was reportedly dependent on only several hundred rapidly expanded clones derived from non-depleted graft cells. In some patients, high TCRbeta diversity at day 60 was attributed to recipient T cells and intrathymic progenitors that had survived conditioning. Over subsequent months, a decline in hyperexpanded clone frequencies was noted, and after one year, T-cell counts and TCRbeta diversity were mostly ascribed to newly produced T cells.

Libraries were constructed by PCR. Data came from an Illumina HiSeq 2500. TCR libraries were prepared with molecular barcoding, using unique molecular identifiers to normalize TCRbeta repertoire quantification. TCRdb reanalyzed the raw reads on its own, using fastp at Q25 for trimming and MiXCR for clone calling, and kept in-frame beta chains. Rows are unified per CDR3 protein, each entry keeping the most common DNA and genes. A total of 40,000 to 60,000 distinct CDR3 sequences appear in this sample, nearly 9.5% of them only once. Approximately 27% of the sample lies in the top ten. This clonotype was found many times. Its antigen is currently not known. Base quality data are lacking; no much larger clone is found one base away.

The rearrangement combines TRBV7-8 with TRBJ1-2, with the identity of the D gene unclear. The clonotype comes from a male patient aged 2-15 years who had a stem cell transplant for chronic granulomatous disease, so the T cells may come from the graft donor. The specimen comprised PBMCs, mostly from graft donor cells, sampled 60 days after TCRalphabeta/CD19-depleted stem cell transplant. In nucleotide form, the sequence is TGTGCCAGCAGCTTAGCTCCGTCTGCTAACTATGGCTACACCTTC. Its protein reads: CASSLAPSANYGYTF.